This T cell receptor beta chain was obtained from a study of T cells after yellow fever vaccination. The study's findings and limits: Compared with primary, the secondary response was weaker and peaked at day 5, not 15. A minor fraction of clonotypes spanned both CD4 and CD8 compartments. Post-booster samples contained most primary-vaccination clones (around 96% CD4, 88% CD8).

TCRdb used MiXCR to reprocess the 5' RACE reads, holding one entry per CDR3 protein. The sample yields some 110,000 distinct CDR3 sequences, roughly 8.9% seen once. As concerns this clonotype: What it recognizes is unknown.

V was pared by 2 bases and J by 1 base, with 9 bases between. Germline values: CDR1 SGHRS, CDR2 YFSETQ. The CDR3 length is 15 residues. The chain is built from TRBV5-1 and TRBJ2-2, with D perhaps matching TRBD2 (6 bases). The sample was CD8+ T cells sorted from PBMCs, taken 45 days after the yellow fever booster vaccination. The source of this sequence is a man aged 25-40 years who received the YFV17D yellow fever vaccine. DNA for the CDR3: TGCGCCAGCAGCTTCTATAGCGGGAACACCGGGGAGCTGTTTTTT. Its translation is CASSFYSGNTGELFF.